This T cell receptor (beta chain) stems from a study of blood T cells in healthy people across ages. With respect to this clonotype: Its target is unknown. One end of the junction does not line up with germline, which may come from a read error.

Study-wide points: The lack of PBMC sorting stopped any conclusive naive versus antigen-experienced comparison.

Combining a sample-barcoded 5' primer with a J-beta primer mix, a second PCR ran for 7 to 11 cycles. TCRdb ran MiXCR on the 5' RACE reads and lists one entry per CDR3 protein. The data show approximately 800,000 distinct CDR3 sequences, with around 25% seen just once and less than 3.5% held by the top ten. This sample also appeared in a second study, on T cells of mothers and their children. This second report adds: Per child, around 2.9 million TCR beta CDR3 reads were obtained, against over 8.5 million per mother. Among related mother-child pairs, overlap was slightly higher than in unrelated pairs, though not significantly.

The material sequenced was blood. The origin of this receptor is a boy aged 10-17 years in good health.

For the CDR3, the DNA is TGTGCCAGCAGTTTTTTAGCCTACCGGGGGCAAGAGACCCGGTACTTC. This translates into CASSFLAYRGQETRYF. The chain joins TRBV12-3 or TRBV12-4 to TRBJ2-5, with D possibly being TRBD1 or TRBD2 (6 bases each). This CDR3 has 16 amino acids.